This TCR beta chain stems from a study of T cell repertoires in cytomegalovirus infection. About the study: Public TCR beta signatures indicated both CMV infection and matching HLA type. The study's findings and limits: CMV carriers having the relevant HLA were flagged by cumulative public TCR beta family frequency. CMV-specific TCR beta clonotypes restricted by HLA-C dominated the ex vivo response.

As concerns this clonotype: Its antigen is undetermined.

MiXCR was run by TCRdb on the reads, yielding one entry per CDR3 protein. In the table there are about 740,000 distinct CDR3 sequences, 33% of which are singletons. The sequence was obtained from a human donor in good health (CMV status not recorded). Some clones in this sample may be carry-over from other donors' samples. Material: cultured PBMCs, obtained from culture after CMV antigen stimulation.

Here the CDR3 reads CASSPLRAGELFF. The CDR3 coding sequence is TGTGCCAGCAGCCCTCTCAGGGCCGGGGAGCTGTTTTTT. This chain uses TRBV6-6 with TRBJ2-2; a weak D match, TRBD1 (5 bases). In germline, CDR1 is MNHNY, CDR2 SVGAGI (reference sequence). The CDR3 covers 13 residues. V lost 6 bases, J lost 6 bases, and 11 bases lay in between.